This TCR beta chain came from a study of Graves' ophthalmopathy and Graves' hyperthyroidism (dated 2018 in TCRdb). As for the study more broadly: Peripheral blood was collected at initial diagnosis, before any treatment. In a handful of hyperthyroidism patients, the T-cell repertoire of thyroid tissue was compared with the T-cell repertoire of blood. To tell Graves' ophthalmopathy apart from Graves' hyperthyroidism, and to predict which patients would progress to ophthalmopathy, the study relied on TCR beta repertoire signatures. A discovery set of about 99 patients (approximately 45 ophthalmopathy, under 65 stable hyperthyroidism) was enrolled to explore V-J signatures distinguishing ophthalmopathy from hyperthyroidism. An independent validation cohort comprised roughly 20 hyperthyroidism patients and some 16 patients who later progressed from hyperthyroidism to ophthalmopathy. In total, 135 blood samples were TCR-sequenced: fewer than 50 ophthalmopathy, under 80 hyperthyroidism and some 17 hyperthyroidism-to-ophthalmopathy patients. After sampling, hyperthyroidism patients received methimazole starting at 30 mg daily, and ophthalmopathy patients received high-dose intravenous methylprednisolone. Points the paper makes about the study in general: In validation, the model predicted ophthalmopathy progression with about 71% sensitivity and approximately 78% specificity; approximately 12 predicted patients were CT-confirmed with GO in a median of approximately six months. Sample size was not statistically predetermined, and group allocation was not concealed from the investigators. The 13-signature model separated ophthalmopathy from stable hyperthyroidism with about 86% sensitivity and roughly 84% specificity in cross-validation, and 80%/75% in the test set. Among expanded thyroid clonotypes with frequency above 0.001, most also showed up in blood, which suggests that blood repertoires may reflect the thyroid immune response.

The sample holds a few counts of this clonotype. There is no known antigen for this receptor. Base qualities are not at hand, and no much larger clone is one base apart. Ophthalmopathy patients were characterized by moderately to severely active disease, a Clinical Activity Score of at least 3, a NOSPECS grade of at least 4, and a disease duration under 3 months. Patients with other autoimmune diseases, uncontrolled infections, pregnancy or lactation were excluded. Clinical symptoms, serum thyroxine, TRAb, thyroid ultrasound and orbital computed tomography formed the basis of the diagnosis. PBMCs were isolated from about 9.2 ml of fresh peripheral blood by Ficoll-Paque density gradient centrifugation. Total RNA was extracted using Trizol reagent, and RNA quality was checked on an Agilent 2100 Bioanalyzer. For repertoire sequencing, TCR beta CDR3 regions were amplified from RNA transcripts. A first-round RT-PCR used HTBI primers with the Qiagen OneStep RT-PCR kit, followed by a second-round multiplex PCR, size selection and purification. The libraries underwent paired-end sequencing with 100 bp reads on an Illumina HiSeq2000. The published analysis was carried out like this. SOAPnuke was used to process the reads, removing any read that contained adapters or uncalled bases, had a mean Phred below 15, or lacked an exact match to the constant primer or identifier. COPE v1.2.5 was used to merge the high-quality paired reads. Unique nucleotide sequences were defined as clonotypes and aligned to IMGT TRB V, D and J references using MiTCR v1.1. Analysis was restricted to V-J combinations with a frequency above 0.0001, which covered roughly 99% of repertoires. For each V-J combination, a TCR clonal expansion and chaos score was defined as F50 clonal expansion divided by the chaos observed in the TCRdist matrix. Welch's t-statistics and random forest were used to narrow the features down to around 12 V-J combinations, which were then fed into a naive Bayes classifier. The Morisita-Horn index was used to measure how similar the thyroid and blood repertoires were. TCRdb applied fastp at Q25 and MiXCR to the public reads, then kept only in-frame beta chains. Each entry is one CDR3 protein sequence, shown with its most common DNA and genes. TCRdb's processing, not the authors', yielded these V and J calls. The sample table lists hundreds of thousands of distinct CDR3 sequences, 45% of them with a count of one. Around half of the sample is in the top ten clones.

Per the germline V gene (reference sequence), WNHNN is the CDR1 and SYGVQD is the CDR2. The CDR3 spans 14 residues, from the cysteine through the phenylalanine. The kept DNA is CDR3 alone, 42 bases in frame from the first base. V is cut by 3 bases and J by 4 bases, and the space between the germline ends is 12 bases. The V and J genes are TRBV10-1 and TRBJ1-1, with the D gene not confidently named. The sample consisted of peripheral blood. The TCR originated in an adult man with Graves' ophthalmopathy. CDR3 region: CASSESRMRTEAFF. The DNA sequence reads TGCGCCAGCAGTGAATCCAGAATGCGCACTGAAGCTTTCTTT.